This TCR beta chain came from a study of blood T cell repertoires in COVID-19. As handled by the study authors: How many nucleated cells were present was estimated from reference gene primer amplification. Assay used: immunoSEQ multiplex PCR; TCRdb lists only in-frame clones, some missing. The V and J calls and clone size come from that table; D and trimming were worked out from the DNA. The table shows fewer than 200,000 clones, with approximately 90% occurring only once. V was pared by 6 bases and J by 4 bases, with 9 bases of the junction left unmatched. Germline values: CDR1 ENHRY, CDR2 SYGVKD. The CDR3 is 16 amino acids.

The V and J genes are TRBV10-3 and TRBJ2-3; 11 bases map to TRBD2. The sequence derives from a man aged 18-30 years with COVID-19, enrolled during active disease. The sample consisted of peripheral blood. The CDR3 is CAISQQPGLAADTQYF. The CDR3 DNA reads as TGTGCCATCAGCCAACAACCGGGACTAGCGGCAGATACGCAGTATTTT.